This T cell receptor (beta chain) derives from a study of blood T cell repertoires in COVID-19 (TCRdb year 2020). Concerning the study at large: Collaborator samples came from the United States, Italy and Spain and covered acute and convalescent phases of COVID-19. The material from the prospective study consisted of cDNA or gDNA derived from T cells, B-cell-depleted T cells, or PBMCs. Deeply sampled blood TCRbeta repertoires from subjects exposed to, actively infected with, or recovered from COVID-19 were included in the dataset. The repertoires were released in a freely available public database intended as a resource for research on the immune response to SARS-CoV-2. Samples were obtained from the ongoing ImmuneRACE study (first 160 participants) and from roughly 1,300 subjects provided by 6 global collaborators. Sample metadata almost always included a de-identified subject ID, COVID-19 status, age in years and sex. Where HLA class I and class II types were available, the types were taken from metadata supplied by the sample provider, not from assay-based typing.

Spanning cysteine to phenylalanine, the CDR3 consists of 13 amino acids. Kept here is only the CDR3 DNA, which spans 39 bases and is read in frame from base 1. Reading the germline V gene gives CDR1 SGHRS and CDR2 YFSETQ. Trimming removed 1 base from V and 7 bases from J, leaving 11 bases between the germline ends. Another Seattle source contributed samples from volunteer blood donors who had recovered from COVID-19. Whole blood was collected in K2EDTA tubes by collaborating institutions according to the institutions' own protocols. For TCRbeta analysis, collaborators shipped samples as frozen whole blood, isolated PBMCs, or DNA extracted from either of those sample types. This clone was recorded only once. Its antigen is still unknown. No base quality information exists; no much larger clone differs at one position. The research as a whole found: How much clinical and demographic metadata was included differed by source and by participant, and the metadata was provided uncurated.

TCRbeta CDR3 regions were amplified from genomic DNA by means of the immunoSEQ Assay, a bias-controlled multiplex PCR. Per the source publication's procedure: Nucleated cell counts per sample were estimated from amplification of reference gene primers within the assay. To quantify the absolute abundance of each unique TCRbeta CDR3 rearrangement, sequence reads were collapsed and filtered. For each sample, productive Simpson clonality was calculated by taking the square root of Simpson's diversity index across productive rearrangements. In TCRdb, the immuneACCESS table is reduced to in-frame sequences with V and J assigned. These tables do not hold every clone; where another copy was compared, an unresolved V gene accounts for under half, and the others remain unexplained. D and trimming were read from the DNA, whereas the V and J calls and clone size are those reported in that table. Recorded for this sample are about 240,000 clones; roughly 90% of them occurred a single time. The ten most abundant clones make up 6% to 9% of the sample.

This clonotype was sampled from a man aged 60-69 years who had recovered from COVID-19. The specimen sequenced was peripheral blood. The V and J segments used are TRBV5-1 and TRBJ1-2; the D gene cannot be named for sure. The CDR3 region reads CASSLIAASGYTF. In nucleotides, the sequence is TGCGCCAGCAGCTTGATCGCCGCGAGTGGCTACACCTTC.